The present T cell receptor beta chain was sequenced within a study of T cell responses to AZD1222 COVID-19 vaccine. Study-level findings and limits: In the spike-specific TCR repertoire, nearly half reportedly target unmutated variant regions. The study found Spike-specific TCR breadth and depth rose after two AZD1222 doses.

Per germline, CDR1 SGHNT and CDR2 YYREEE (reference sequence). The ends were cut back, 1 base at V and 11 bases at J, with 12 bases in the middle. The CDR3 has 12 amino acids. In regard to this clone: No antigen is known for it.

Some clones are missing from TCRdb's copy, which holds only in-frame ones; the method was immunoSEQ multiplex PCR. The repertoire holds roughly 120,000 clones, with around 89% as singletons. Second doses at about 4 or about 12 weeks were pooled. The chain uses TRBV5-4 and TRBJ1-1, with D maybe TRBD1 (6 bases). The material was peripheral blood, obtained 28 days after the second AZD1222 dose. The TCR originated in an adult who received the AZD1222 COVID-19 vaccine. The CDR3 reads CASSLNQGTAFF. CDR3 coding DNA: TGTGCCAGCAGCTTGAATCAGGGGACGGCTTTCTTT.